This TCR beta chain was identified in a study of cytomegalovirus exposure and HLA in healthy donors. Study-level background: Early release data held some 79 million unique TCRs from HLA-typed donors.

Regarding this clone: The antigen remains undetermined.

This CDR3 has 14 amino acids. Per germline, CDR1 GTSNPN and CDR2 SVGIG (reference sequence). Between the trimmed V and J ends, which lost 2 bases and 7 bases, there was a span of 14 bases. Study-wide results and limits: An ancestry cluster, one associated with Asian ancestry, reportedly showed fewer N-insertions than the approximately 670-donor mean in a later analysis. With further analysis later on, most CMV-associated TCR beta chains appeared HLA-restricted.

As for the donors, each was a healthy bone marrow donor. Researchers ran the PCR with 60 Vbeta and 13 Jbeta primers. The assay was immunoSEQ multiplex PCR, and TCRdb's table has in-frame clones only and misses some. This sample carries about 55,000 clones, with approximately 8.9% going to the ten biggest clones. The chain is built from TRBV30 and TRBJ1-4; the D gene is possibly TRBD1 (6 bases). The sample was PBMCs. The TCR sequence derives from a middle-aged man in good health and CMV-seropositive. The CDR3 coding sequence is TGTGCCTGGAGTACCACAGGGTTGGGTGAAAAACTGTTTTTT. Encoded protein: CAWSTTGLGEKLFF.